The clone carrying this T cell receptor beta chain has just one count. This sample was taken from a study of Ad26.COV2.S vaccination and SARS-CoV-2 variants. Sequenced by immunoSEQ multiplex PCR; TCRdb stores in-frame clones only, minus some. The table includes about 280,000 clones, over 75% detected once. This CDR3 region has 12 residues. Deletions cut 1 base from V and 7 bases from J, with 7 bases between. The treatment: about 20 received Ad26.COV2.S at low or high dose, single or two shots; about 5 received placebo; per-sample allocation not given. Repertoires come from day 63 after the first vaccine or placebo injection.

The origin of this receptor is a person aged 18-65 years who received the Ad26.COV2.S COVID-19 vaccine or a placebo. The rearrangement links TRBV12-3 or TRBV12-4 to TRBJ1-1; D is ambiguous. This specimen was peripheral blood, taken in a trial of Ad26.COV2.S vaccine versus placebo. DNA of the CDR3: TGTGCCAGCAGTTTAGTGTCTCGTGAAGCTTTCTTT. Protein sequence: CASSLVSREAFF.